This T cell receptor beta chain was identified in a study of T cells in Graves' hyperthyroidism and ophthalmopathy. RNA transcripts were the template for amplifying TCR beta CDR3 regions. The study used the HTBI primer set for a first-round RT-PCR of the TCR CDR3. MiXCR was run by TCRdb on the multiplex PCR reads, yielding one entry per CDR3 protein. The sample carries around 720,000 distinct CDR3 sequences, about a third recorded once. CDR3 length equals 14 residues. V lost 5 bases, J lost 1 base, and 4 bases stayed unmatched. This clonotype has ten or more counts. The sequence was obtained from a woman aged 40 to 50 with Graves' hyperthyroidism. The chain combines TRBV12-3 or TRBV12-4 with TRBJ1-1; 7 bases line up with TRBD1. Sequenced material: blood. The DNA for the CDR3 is TGTGCCAGCAGTAACCGGGACAGGAACACTGAAGCTTTCTTT. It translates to CASSNRDRNTEAFF.